Below, one T cell receptor (beta chain) is given with its context. Its specificity is unknown. The entry originates in a study of OX40 agonist ivuxolimab in advanced cancers. Findings and caveats of the study: At 0.1-3.0 mg/kg, partial responders had clonal expansion among the lowest observed. Which antigen the expanded peripheral T cells recognized is unknown. Within 6 weeks, CD4+ and CD8+ blood T cells expanded clonally at 0.1 to 3.0 mg/kg.

The V end lost 8 bases, the J end lost 10 bases, and 9 bases lay between the germline ends. The CDR3 sequence is 10 residues long. The germline V gene has CDR1 SEHNR and CDR2 FQNEAQ (reference sequence). Sequencing used immunoSEQ multiplex PCR; TCRdb keeps in-frame clones, though not all of them. Of around 60,000 clones listed, 65% to 85% are singletons. Sequencing used CD4+ or CD8+ T cells sorted from blood, obtained in a trial of the OX40 agonist ivuxolimab. This TCR derives from an adult with an advanced solid tumor such as melanoma, head and neck, liver or kidney cancer. The V and J genes are TRBV7-9 and TRBJ2-1; D perhaps matches TRBD2 (5 bases). The CDR3 spells CASGTREQFF. CDR3 nucleotide sequence: TGTGCCAGCGGAACTAGAGAGCAGTTCTTC.